This T cell receptor beta chain was identified during a study of blood T cell repertoires in COVID-19. Study-wide context: Acute and convalescent COVID-19 samples came from the United States, Italy and Spain. PBMCs, B-cell-depleted T cells, or T cells provided the cDNA or gDNA that made up the material.

V gave up 0 bases and J gave up 4 bases, with 14 bases separating them. CDR3 size: 15 residues. Germline V gene data show CDR1 as SGHDT and CDR2 as YYEEEE. In the original processing: Estimation of nucleated cell counts was performed using reference gene primer amplification. Produced via immunoSEQ multiplex PCR; TCRdb's table is partial and in-frame only. For V, J and clone size, that table is used; D and trimming come from the DNA. The sample records a few hundred thousand clones, 83% being singletons. The rearrangement joins TRBV5-6 to TRBJ2-7; possibly TRBD2 for D (5 bases). The sequenced sample was peripheral blood. This TCR was recovered from a woman between 45 and 65 years old with acute or convalescent COVID-19. In DNA form, the CDR3 reads TGTGCCAGCAGCTTGGCCAAAGAGGGTTGGTACGAGCAGTACTTC. Translated, it gives CASSLAKEGWYEQYF. Full variable domain (missing parts from reference TRBV5-6 and TRBJ2-7): DAGVTQSPTHLIKTRGQQVTLRCSPKSGHDTVSWYQQALGQGPQFIFQYYEEEERQRGNFPDRFSGHQFPNYSSELNVNALLLGDSALYLCASSLAKEGWYEQYFGPGTRLTVT.